A single TCR beta chain is shown here with its context. Antigen specificity is unknown. Assay used: immunoSEQ multiplex PCR; TCRdb lists only in-frame clones, some missing. Counted here are 25,000 to 35,000 clones, about 80% occurring once; the ten biggest clones make up approximately 19%. The sample originates from a study of graft-versus-host responses after intestinal transplantation. Study as a whole: Each recipient received a multivisceral, liver-intestinal, or isolated intestinal graft. Induction with anti-thymocyte globulin, then tacrolimus and steroids for roughly 3 years, was given to all recipients. General study results and limits: HvG clone declines early post-transplant were associated with peak circulating GvH levels. There were GvH clones found in recipient marrow, and some of them appeared first in ileum or blood.

The CDR3 runs 14 residues. V lost 4 bases to trimming and J lost 6 bases; unmatched junction nucleotides: 8. Per the germline V gene, CDR1 is SGHRS and CDR2 is YFSETQ. Sequencing was performed on unstimulated CD8+ T cells sorted from spleen or lymph node cells, taken before intestinal transplant. The source of this sequence is a human donor who received an intestinal transplant. The gene calls are TRBV5-1 and TRBJ2-7; 9 nucleotides agree with TRBD2. This chain's CDR3 is CASSSGGGDGEQYF. As DNA, the CDR3 is TGCGCCAGCAGCAGCGGCGGGGGGGACGGCGAGCAGTACTTC.